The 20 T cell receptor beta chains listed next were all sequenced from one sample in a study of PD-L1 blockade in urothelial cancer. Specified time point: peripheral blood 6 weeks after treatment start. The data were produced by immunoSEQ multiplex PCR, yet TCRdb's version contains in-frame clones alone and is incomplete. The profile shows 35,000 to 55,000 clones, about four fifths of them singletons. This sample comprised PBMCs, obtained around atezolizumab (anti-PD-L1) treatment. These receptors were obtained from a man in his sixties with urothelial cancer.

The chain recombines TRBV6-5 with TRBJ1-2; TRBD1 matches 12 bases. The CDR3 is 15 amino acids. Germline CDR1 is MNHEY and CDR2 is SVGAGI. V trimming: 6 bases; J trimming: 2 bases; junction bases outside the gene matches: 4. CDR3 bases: TGTGCCAGCAGATGGGACAGGGGGCTCAACTATGGCTACACCTTC. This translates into CASRWDRGLNYGYTF.

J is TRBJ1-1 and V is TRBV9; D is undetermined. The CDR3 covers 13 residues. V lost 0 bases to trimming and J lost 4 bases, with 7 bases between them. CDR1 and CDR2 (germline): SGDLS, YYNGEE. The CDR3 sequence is CASSVAPGTEAFF. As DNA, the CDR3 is TGTGCCAGCAGCGTAGCTCCCGGCACTGAAGCTTTCTTT.

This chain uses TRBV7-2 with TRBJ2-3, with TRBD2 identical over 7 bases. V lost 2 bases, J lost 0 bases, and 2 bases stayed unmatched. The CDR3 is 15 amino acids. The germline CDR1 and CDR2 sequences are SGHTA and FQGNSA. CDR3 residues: CASSLLAASTDTQYF. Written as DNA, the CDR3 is TGTGCCAGCAGCTTACTAGCGGCTAGCACAGATACGCAGTATTTT.

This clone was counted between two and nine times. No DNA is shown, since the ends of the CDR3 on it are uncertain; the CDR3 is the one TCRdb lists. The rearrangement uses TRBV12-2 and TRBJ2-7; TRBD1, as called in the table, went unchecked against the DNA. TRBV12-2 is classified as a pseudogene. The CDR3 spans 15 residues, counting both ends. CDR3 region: CASRLVGQGAYEQYF.

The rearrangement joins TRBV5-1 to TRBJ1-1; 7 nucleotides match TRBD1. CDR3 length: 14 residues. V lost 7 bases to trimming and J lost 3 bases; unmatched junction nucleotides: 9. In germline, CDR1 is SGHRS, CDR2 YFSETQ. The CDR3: CASSEGGLDTEAFF. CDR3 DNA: TGCGCCAGCTCTGAAGGGGGCCTGGACACTGAAGCTTTCTTT.

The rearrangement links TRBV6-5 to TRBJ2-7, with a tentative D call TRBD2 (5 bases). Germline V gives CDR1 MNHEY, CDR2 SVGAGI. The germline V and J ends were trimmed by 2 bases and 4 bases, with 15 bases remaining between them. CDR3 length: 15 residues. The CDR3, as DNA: TGTGCCAGCAGTTACACCCGGGAACAGCGGTACGAGCAGTACTTC. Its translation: CASSYTREQRYEQYF.

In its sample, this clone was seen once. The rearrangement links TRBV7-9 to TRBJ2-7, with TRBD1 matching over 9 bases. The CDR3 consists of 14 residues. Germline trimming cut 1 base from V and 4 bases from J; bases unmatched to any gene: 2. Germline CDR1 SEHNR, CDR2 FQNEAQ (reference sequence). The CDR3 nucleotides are TGTGCCAGCAGCTTAGGGGACAGGGTTTACGAGCAGTACTTC. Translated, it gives CASSLGDRVYEQYF.

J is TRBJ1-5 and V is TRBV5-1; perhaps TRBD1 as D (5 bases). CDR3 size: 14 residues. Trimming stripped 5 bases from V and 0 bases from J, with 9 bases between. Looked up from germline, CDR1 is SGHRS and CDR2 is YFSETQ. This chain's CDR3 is CASRGAISNQPQHF. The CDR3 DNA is TGCGCCAGCAGAGGGGCAATTAGCAATCAGCCCCAGCATTTT.

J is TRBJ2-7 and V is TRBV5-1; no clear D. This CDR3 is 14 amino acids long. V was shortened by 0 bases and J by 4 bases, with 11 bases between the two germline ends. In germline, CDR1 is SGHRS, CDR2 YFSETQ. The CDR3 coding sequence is TGCGCCAGCAGCTTGGGCAGGTCCAATTACGAGCAGTACTTC. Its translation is CASSLGRSNYEQYF. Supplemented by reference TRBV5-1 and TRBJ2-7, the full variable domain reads KAGVTQTPRYLIKTRGQQVTLSCSPISGHRSVSWYQQTPGQGLQFLFEYFSETQRNKGNFPGRFSGRQFSNSRSEMNVSTLELGDSALYLCASSLGRSNYEQYFGPGTRLTVT.

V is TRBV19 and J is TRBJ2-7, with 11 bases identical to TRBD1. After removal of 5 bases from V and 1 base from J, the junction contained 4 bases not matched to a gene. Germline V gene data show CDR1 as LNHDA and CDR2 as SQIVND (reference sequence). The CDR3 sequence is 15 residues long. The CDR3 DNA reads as TGTGCCAGTAGTCCCGGGACAGGGGGTTCCTACGAGCAGTACTTC. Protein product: CASSPGTGGSYEQYF.

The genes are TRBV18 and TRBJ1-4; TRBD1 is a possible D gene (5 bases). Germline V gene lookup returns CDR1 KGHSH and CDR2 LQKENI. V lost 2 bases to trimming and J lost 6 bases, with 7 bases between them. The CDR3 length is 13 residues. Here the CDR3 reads CASSPSRDEKLFF. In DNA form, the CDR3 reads TGTGCCAGCTCACCAAGCAGGGATGAAAAACTGTTTTTT.

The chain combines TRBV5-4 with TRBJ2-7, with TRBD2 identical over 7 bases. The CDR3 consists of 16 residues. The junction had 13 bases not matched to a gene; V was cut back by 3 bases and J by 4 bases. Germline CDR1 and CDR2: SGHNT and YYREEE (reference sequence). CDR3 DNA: TGTGCCAGCAGCTCGGGGGGACCGCTAAAAAATTACGAGCAGTACTTC. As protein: CASSSGGPLKNYEQYF.

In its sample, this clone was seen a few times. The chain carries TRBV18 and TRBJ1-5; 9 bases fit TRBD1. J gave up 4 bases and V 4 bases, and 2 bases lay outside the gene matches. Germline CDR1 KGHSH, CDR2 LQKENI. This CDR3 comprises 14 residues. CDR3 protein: CASSRTGENQPQHF. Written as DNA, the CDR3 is TGTGCCAGCTCACGGACAGGGGAGAATCAGCCCCAGCATTTT.

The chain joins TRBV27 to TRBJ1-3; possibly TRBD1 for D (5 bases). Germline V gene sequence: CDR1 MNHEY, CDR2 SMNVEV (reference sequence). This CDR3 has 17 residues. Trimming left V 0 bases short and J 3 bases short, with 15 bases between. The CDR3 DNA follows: TGTGCCAGCAGTTTATCGTCGCGGGGGGGAGGTGGAAACACCATATATTTT. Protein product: CASSLSSRGGGGNTIYF.

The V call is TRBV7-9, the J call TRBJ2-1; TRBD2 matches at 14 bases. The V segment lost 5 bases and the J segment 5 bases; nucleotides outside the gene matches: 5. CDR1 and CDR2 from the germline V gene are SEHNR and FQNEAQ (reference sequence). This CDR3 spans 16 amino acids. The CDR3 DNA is TGTGCCAGCAGCCTATTGACTAGCGGGAGGGACAATGAGCAGTTCTTC. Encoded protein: CASSLLTSGRDNEQFF.

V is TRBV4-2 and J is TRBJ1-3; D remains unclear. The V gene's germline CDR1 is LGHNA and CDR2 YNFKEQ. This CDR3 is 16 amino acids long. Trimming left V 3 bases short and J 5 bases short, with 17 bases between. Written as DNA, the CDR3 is TGTGCCAGCAGCCATTCCCCTCCAGACAAGCGAAACACCATATATTTT. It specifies CASSHSPPDKRNTIYF.

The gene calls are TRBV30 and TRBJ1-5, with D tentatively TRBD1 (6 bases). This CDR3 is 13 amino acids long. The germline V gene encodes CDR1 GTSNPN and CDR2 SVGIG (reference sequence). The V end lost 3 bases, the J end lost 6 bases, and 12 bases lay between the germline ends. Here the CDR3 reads CAWRAGVGQPQHF. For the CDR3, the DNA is TGTGCCTGGAGAGCAGGGGTTGGTCAGCCCCAGCATTTT. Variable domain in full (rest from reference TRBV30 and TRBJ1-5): SQTIHQWPATLVQPVGSPLSLECTVEGTSNPNLYWYRQAAGRGLQLLFYSVGIGQISSEVPQNLSASRPQDRQFILSSKKLLLSDSGFYLCAWRAGVGQPQHFGDGTRLSIL.

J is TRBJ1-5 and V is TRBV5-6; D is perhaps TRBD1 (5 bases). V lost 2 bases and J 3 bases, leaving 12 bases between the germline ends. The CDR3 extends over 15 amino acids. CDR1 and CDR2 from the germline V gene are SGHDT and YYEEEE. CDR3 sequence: CASSLNVRDNQPQHF. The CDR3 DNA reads TGTGCCAGCAGCTTAAACGTCAGGGACAATCAGCCCCAGCATTTT.

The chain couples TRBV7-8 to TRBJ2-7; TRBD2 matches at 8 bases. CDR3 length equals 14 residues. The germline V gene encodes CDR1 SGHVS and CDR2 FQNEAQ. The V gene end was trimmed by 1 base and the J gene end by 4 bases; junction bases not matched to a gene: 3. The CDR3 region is CASSLDASGYEQYF. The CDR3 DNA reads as TGTGCCAGCAGCTTAGACGCTAGCGGGTACGAGCAGTACTTC.

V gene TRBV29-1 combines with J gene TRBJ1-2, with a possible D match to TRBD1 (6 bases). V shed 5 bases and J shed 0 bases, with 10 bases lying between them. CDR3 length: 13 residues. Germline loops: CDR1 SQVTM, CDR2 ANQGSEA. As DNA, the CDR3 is TGCAGCGTTAGGACAGCCTCTAACTATGGCTACACCTTC. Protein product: CSVRTASNYGYTF.